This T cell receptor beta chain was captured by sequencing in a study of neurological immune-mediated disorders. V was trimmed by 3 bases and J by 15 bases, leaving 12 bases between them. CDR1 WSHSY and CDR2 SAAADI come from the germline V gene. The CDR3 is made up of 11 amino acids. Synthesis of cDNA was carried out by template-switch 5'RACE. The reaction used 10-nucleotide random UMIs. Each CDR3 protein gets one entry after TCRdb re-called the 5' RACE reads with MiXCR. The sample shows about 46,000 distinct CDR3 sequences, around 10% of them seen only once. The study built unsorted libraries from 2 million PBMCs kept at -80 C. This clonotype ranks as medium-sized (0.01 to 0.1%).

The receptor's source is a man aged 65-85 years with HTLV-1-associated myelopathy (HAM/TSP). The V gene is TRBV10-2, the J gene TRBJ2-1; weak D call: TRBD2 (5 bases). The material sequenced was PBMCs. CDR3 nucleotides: TGCGCCAGCAGTGACGAAGGCCGGGGGTTCTTC. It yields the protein CASSDEGRGFF.